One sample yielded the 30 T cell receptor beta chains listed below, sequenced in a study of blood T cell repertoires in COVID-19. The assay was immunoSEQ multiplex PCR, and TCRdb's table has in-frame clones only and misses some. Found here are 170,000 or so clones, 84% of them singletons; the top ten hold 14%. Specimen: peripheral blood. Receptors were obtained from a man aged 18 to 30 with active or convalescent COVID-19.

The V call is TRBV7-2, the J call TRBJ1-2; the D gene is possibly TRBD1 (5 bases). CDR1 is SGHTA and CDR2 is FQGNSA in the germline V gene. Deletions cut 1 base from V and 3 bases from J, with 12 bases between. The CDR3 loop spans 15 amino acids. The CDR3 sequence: CASSLDRTIHYGYTF. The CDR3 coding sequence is TGTGCCAGCAGCTTAGATCGGACAATTCACTATGGCTACACCTTC.

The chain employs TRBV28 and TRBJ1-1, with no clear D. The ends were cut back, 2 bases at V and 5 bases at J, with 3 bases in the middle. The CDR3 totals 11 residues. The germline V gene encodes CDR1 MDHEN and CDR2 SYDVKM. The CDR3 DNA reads TGTGCCAGCAGTTTACGGACTGAAGCTTTCTTT. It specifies CASSLRTEAFF.

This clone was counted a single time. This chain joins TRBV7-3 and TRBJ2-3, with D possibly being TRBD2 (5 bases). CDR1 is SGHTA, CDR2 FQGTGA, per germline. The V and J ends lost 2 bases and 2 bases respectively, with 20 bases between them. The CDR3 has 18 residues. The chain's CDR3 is CASSLLADPQLNTDTQYF. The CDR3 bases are TGTGCCAGCAGCTTACTAGCAGACCCACAGTTAAACACAGATACGCAGTATTTT. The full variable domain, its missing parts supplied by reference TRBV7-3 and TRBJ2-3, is GAGVSQTPSNKVTEKGKYVELRCDPISGHTALYWYRQSLGQGPEFLIYFQGTGAADDSGLPNDRFFAVRPEGSVSTLKIQRTERGDSAVYLCASSLLADPQLNTDTQYFGPGTRLTVL.

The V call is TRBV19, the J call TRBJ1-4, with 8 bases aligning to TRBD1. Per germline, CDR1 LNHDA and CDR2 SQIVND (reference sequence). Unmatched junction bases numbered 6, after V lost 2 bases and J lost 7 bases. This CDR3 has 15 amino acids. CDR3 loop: CASSIRWTGTEKLFF. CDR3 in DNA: TGTGCCAGTAGTATAAGGTGGACAGGGACTGAAAAACTGTTTTTT. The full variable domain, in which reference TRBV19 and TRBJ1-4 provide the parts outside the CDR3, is DGGITQSPKYLFRKEGQNVTLSCEQNLNHDAMYWYRQDPGQGLRLIYYSQIVNDFQKGDIAEGYSVSREKKESFPLTVTSAQKNPTAFYLCASSIRWTGTEKLFFGSGTQLSVL.

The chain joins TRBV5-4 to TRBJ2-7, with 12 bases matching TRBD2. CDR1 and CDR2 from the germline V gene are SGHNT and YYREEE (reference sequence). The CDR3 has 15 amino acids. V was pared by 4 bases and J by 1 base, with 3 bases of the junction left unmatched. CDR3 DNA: TGTGCCAGCAGCCGGACTAGCGGGATGTCCTACGAGCAGTACTTC. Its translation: CASSRTSGMSYEQYF.

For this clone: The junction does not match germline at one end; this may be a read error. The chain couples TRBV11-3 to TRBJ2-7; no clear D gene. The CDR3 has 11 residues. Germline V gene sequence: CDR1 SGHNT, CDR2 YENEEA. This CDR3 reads CASSSNYKQYF. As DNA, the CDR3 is TGTGCCAGCAGTTCCAACTACAAGCAGTACTTC. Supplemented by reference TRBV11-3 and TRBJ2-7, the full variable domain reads EAGVVQSPRYKIIEKKQPVAFWCNPISGHNTLYWYLQNLGQGPELLIRYENEEAVDDSQLPKDRFSAERLKGVDSTLKIQPAELGDSAVYLCASSSNYKQYFGPGTRLTVT.

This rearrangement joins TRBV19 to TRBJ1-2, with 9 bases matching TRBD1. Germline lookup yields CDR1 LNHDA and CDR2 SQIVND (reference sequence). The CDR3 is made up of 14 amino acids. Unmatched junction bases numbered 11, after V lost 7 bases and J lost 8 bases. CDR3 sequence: CASTPQQGAGGYTF. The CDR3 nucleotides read TGTGCCAGTACCCCACAACAGGGGGCGGGAGGCTACACCTTC.

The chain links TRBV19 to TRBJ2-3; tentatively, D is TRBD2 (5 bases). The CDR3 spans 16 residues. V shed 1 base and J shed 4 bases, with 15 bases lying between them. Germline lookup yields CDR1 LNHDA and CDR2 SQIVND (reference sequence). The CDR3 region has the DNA TGTGCCAGTAGTATAGGATCCGGGGTTACCGCAGATACGCAGTATTTT. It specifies CASSIGSGVTADTQYF.

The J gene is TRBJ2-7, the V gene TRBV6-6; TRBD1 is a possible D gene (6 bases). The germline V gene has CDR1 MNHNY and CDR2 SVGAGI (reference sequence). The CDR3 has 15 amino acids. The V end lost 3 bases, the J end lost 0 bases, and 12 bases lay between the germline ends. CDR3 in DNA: TGTGCCAGCAGTTATAGGCAGGGGCCCTCCTACGAGCAGTACTTC. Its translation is CASSYRQGPSYEQYF.

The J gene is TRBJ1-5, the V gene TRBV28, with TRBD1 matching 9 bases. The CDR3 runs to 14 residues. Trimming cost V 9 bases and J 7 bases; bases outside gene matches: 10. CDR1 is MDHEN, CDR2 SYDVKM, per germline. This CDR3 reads CASGPGTGRQPQHF. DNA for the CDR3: TGTGCCAGTGGTCCCGGGACAGGGAGGCAGCCCCAGCATTTT.

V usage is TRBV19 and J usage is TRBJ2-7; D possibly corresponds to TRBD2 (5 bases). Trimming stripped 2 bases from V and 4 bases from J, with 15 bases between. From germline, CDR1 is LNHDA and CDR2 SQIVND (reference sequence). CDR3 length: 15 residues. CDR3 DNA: TGTGCCAGTAGTATATCGGGGATTAGTTCATACGAGCAGTACTTC. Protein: CASSISGISSYEQYF.

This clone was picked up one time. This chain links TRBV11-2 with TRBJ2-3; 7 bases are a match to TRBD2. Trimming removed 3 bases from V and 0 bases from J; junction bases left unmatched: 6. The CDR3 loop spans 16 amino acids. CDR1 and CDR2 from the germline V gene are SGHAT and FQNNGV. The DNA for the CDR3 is TGTGCCAGCAGCTTTAAGCAGGGAGGGAGCACAGATACGCAGTATTTT. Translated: CASSFKQGGSTDTQYF.

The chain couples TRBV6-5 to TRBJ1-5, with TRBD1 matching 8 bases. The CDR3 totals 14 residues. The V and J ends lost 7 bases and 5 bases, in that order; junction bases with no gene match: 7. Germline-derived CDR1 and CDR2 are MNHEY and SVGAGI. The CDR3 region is CASTGRGQYQPQHF. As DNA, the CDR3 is TGTGCCAGCACGGGCAGGGGGCAATATCAGCCCCAGCATTTT.

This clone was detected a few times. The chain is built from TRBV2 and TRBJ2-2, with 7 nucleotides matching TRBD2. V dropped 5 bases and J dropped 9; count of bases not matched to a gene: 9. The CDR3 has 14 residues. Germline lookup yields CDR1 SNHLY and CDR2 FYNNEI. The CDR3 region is CASSWSSGARELFF. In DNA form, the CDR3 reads TGTGCCAGCAGTTGGTCTAGCGGCGCCAGGGAGCTGTTTTTT. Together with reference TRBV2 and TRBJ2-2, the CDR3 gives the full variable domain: EPEVTQTPSHQVTQMGQEVILRCVPISNHLYFYWYRQILGQKVEFLVSFYNNEISEKSEIFDDQFSVERPDGSNFTLKIRSTKLEDSAMYFCASSWSSGARELFFGEGSRLTVL.

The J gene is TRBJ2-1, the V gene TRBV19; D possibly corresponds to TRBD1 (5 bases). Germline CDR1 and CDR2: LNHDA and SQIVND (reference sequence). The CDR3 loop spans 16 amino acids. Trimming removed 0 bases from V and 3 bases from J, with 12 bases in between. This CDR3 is CASSIDRATDYNEQFF. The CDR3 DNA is TGTGCCAGTAGTATAGATCGAGCGACAGACTACAATGAGCAGTTCTTC.

CDR3 nucleotides: TGTGCCAGCAGTCTGCAGGGGATGATAGCCAAAAACATTCAGTACTTC. Residues: CASSLQGMIAKNIQYF. The chain recombines TRBV28 with TRBJ2-4; D is perhaps TRBD1 (6 bases). The ends were cut back, 5 bases at V and 0 bases at J, with 14 bases in the middle. The germline CDR1 and CDR2 sequences are MDHEN and SYDVKM. The CDR3 spans 16 residues. Together with reference TRBV28 and TRBJ2-4, the CDR3 gives the full variable domain: DVKVTQSSRYLVKRTGEKVFLECVQDMDHENMFWYRQDPGLGLRLIYFSYDVKMKEKGDIPEGYSVSREKKERFSLILESASTNQTSMYLCASSLQGMIAKNIQYFGAGTRLSVL.

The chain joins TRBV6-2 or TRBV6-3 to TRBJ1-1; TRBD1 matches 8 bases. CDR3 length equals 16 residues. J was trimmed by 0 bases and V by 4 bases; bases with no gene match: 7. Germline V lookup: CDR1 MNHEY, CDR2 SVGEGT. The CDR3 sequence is CASSWGQDLMNTEAFF. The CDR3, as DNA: TGTGCCAGCAGTTGGGGACAGGACCTCATGAACACTGAAGCTTTCTTT.

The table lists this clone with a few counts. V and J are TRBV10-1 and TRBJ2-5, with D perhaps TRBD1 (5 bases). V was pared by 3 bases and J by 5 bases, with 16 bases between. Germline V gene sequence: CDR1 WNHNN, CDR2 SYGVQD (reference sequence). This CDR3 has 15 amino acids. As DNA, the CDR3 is TGCGCCAGCAGTGAAGCTGGCCAGGGTGTTGAGACCCAGTACTTC. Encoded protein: CASSEAGQGVETQYF.

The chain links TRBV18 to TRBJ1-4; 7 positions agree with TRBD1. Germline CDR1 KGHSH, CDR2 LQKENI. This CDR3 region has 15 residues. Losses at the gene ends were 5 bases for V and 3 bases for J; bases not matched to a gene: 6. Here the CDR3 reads CASSAQGIPNEKLFF. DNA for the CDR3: TGTGCCAGCTCAGCACAGGGGATTCCTAATGAAAAACTGTTTTTT. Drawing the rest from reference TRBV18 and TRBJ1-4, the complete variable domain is NAGVMQNPRHLVRRRGQEARLRCSPMKGHSHVYWYRQLPEEGLKFMVYLQKENIIDESGMPKERFSAEFPKEGPSILRIQQVVRGDSAAYFCASSAQGIPNEKLFFGSGTQLSVL.

The CDR3 sequence is CASSQVQGDGSTEAFF. CDR3 DNA sequence: TGTGCCAGCAGCCAAGTACAGGGGGATGGGAGCACTGAAGCTTTCTTT. This sequence joins TRBV4-2 and TRBJ1-1; 8 nucleotides match TRBD1. Germline-derived CDR1 and CDR2 are LGHNA and YNFKEQ. V lost 1 base, J lost 4 bases, and 8 bases stayed unmatched. The CDR3 runs to 16 residues.

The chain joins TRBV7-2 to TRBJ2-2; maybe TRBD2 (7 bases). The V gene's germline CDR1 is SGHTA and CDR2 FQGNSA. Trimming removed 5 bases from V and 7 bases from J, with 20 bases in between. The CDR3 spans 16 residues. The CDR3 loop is CASSPRGGQYGGELFF. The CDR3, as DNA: TGTGCCAGCAGCCCGAGGGGGGGGCAGTATGGCGGGGAGCTGTTTTTT.

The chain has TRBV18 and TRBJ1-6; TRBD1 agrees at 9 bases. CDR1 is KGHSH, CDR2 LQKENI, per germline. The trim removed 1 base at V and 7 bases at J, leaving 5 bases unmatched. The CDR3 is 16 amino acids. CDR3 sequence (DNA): TGTGCCAGCTCACCACTTTCGACAGGGGGGAATTCACCCCTCCACTTT. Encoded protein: CASSPLSTGGNSPLHF.

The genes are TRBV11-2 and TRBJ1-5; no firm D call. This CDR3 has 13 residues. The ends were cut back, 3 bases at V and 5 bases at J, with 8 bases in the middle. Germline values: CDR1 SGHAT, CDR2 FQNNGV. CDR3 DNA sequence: TGTGCCAGCAGCTTTTCATTAGATCAGCCCCAGCATTTT. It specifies CASSFSLDQPQHF.

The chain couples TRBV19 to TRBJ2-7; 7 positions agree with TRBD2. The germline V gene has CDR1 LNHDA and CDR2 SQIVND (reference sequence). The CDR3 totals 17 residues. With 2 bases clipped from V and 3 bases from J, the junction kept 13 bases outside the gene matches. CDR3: CASSIRLPGLSFYEQYF. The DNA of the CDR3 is TGTGCCAGTAGTATAAGGCTGCCGGGACTAAGCTTCTACGAGCAGTACTTC.

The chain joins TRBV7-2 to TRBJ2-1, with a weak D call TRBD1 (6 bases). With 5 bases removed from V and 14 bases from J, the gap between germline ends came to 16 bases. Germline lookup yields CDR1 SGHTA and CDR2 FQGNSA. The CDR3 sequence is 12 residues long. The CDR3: CASSKAGVRKFF. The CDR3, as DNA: TGTGCCAGCAGCAAAGCAGGGGTGAGAAAGTTCTTC.

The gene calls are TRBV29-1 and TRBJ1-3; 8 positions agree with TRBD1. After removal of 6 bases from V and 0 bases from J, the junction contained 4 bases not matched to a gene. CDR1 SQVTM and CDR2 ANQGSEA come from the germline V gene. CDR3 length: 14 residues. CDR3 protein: CSVLTGVSGNTIYF. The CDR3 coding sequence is TGCAGCGTCCTGACAGGGGTCTCTGGAAACACCATATATTTT.

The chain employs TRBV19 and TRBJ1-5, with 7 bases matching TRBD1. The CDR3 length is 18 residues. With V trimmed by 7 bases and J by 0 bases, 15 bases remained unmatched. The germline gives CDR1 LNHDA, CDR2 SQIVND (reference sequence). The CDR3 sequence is CASTPRKGQSNSNQPQHF. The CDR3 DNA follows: TGTGCCAGTACCCCCCGCAAGGGACAGTCGAATAGCAATCAGCCCCAGCATTTT.

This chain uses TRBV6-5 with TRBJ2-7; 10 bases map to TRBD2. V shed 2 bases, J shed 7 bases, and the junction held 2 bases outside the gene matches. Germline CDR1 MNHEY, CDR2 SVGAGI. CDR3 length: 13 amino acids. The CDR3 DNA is TGTGCCAGCAGTTACAATAGCGGGAGGGAGCAGTACTTC. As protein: CASSYNSGREQYF.

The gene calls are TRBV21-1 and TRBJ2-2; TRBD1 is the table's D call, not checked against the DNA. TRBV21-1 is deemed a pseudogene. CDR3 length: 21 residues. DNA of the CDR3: TGTGCCAGCAGCACTCCAAACCTTCGAGGGGACAAGGGCCCCGATAGCAGGGAGCTGTTTTTT. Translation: CASSTPNLRGDKGPDSRELFF.

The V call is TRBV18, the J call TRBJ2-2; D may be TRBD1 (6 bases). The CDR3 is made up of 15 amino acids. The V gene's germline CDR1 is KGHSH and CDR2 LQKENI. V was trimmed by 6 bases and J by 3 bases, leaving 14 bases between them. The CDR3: CASSGKQGHTGELFF. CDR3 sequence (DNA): TGTGCCAGCTCGGGGAAACAGGGACACACCGGGGAGCTGTTTTTT. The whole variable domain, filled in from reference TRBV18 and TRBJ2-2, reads NAGVMQNPRHLVRRRGQEARLRCSPMKGHSHVYWYRQLPEEGLKFMVYLQKENIIDESGMPKERFSAEFPKEGPSILRIQQVVRGDSAAYFCASSGKQGHTGELFFGEGSRLTVL.